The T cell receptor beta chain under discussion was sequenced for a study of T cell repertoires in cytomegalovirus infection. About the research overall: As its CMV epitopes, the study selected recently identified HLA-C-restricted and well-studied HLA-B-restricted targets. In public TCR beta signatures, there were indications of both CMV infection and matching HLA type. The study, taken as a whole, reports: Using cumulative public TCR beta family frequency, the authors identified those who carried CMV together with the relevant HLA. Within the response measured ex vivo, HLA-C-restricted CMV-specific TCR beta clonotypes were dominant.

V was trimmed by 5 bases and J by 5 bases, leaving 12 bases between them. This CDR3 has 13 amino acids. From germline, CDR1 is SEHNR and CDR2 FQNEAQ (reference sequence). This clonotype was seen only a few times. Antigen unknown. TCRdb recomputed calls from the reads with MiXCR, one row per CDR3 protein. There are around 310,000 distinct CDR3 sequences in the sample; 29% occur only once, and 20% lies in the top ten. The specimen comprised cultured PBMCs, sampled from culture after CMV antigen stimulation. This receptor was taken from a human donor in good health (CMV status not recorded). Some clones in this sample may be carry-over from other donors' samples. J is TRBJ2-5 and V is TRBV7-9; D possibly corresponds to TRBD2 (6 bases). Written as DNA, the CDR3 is TGTGCCAGCAGCCACTCCCGGGGGGAGACCCAGTACTTC. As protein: CASSHSRGETQYF.